What follows are 26 T cell receptor beta chains derived from one specimen sequenced in a study of CD8+ T cells in alopecia areata (dated by TCRdb to between 2017 and 2018). Reading the label with the study, this specimen's treatment or condition is: oral pan-JAK inhibitor, 5-10 mg twice daily. The library came from the immunoSEQ multiplex PCR assay. RNA was extracted from all samples and reverse transcribed into cDNA, which served as template for TCR sequencing. This immuneACCESS table, as held by TCRdb, lists in-frame sequences with V and J called but not all clones. Of the missing ones, under half trace to an unresolved V gene in checked studies; the others have no known cause. This sample comprises fewer than 250,000 clones, approximately 45% of them detected only once. The top ten clonotypes cover around 2.8% of the sample. The material sequenced was CD4+ T cells sorted from blood, taken between weeks 36 and 40, from a patient treated with tofacitinib. Receptors were obtained from a human donor with alopecia areata.

The chain carries TRBV6-5 and TRBJ2-5; tentatively, D is TRBD2 (6 bases). Deletions cut 6 bases from V and 5 bases from J, with 13 bases between. The length of the CDR3 is 13 residues. Germline V gene lookup returns CDR1 MNHEY and CDR2 SVGAGI. The CDR3 is CASSGSSHETQYF. CDR3 nucleotide sequence: TGTGCCAGCAGCGGGAGTTCCCACGAGACCCAGTACTTC.

V gene TRBV18 combines with J gene TRBJ1-4, with no clear D. CDR3 length: 15 residues. CDR1 and CDR2 from the germline V gene are KGHSH and LQKENI. V was trimmed by 0 bases and J by 9 bases, leaving 14 bases between them. CDR3 sequence: CASSPPGPAGQKLFF. In DNA form, the CDR3 reads TGTGCCAGCTCACCACCCGGCCCCGCGGGCCAAAAACTGTTTTTT.

The chain is built from TRBV5-4 and TRBJ2-5; 9 nucleotides line up with TRBD1. CDR3 length: 16 residues. Unmatched junction bases numbered 11, after V lost 4 bases and J lost 4 bases. Germline CDR1 reads SGHNT; CDR2 reads YYREEE (reference sequence). CDR3 protein: CASSPHQTGGAETQYF. The DNA of the CDR3 is TGTGCCAGCAGCCCGCACCAAACAGGGGGCGCAGAGACCCAGTACTTC.

The V and J genes are TRBV6-6 and TRBJ2-2; D not certain. This CDR3 is built from 11 residues. CDR1 and CDR2 from the germline V gene are MNHNY and SVGAGI (reference sequence). V lost 8 bases and J 4 bases, leaving 5 bases between the germline ends. The CDR3 sequence is CASRLTGELFF. Written as DNA, the CDR3 is TGTGCCAGCCGCCTCACCGGGGAGCTGTTTTTT.

Written as DNA, the CDR3 is TGTGCCAGCAGCTTAGGTTCGGGGACTAGCGGGCAAATCGATACGCAGTATTTT. Translating gives CASSLGSGTSGQIDTQYF. The chain employs TRBV11-2 and TRBJ2-3; 12 bases line up with TRBD2. The CDR3 is made up of 18 amino acids. The V gene end was trimmed by 1 base and the J gene end by 6 bases; junction bases not matched to a gene: 11. In germline, CDR1 is SGHAT, CDR2 FQNNGV.

This clone has only one observation. The identical CDR3 is also encoded by other nucleotide sequences in the sample. This chain uses TRBV20-1 with TRBJ2-7; no clear D. There are 11 residues in the CDR3. The V gene's germline CDR1 is DFQATT and CDR2 SNEGSKA (reference sequence). V gave up 5 bases and J gave up 0 bases, with 5 bases separating them. CDR3 loop: CSAAGSYEQYF. For the CDR3, the DNA is TGCAGTGCTGCAGGCTCCTACGAGCAGTACTTC.

This clone appeared a few times. V gene TRBV29-1 combines with J gene TRBJ1-2, with D possibly matching TRBD1 (6 bases). The CDR3 contains 16 residues. V was clipped by 4 bases and J by 1 base, with 19 bases between them. Germline CDR1 and CDR2: SQVTM and ANQGSEA. Here the CDR3 DNA reads TGCAGCGTTGGAGGGGGGGCCCAACTCCTTAACTATGGCTACACCTTC. The encoded protein is CSVGGGAQLLNYGYTF. The whole variable domain, filled in from reference TRBV29-1 and TRBJ1-2, reads SAVISQKPSRDICQRGTSLTIQCQVDSQVTMMFWYRQQPGQSLTLIATANQGSEATYESGFVIDKFPISRPNLTFSTLTVSNMSPEDSSIYLCSVGGGAQLLNYGYTFGSGTRLTVV.

The chain carries TRBV30 and TRBJ1-1; tentative D call: TRBD1 (5 bases). CDR3 length: 13 amino acids. Trimming took 5 bases from V and 1 from J, leaving 11 bases between them. From germline, CDR1 is GTSNPN and CDR2 SVGIG (reference sequence). The CDR3 here is CAWGQRGNTEAFF. For the CDR3, the DNA is TGTGCCTGGGGGCAAAGGGGGAACACTGAAGCTTTCTTT.

The J gene is TRBJ2-7, the V gene TRBV29-1, with D uncertain. V was pared by 0 bases and J by 4 bases, with 7 bases between. Looked up from germline, CDR1 is SQVTM and CDR2 is ANQGSEA. This CDR3 spans 12 amino acids. The CDR3 region is CSVEDGVYEQYF. The DNA of the CDR3 is TGCAGCGTTGAAGATGGGGTTTACGAGCAGTACTTC.

V is TRBV7-9 and J is TRBJ1-2; D possibly corresponds to TRBD1 (5 bases). The length of the CDR3 is 13 residues. Per the germline V gene, CDR1 is SEHNR and CDR2 is FQNEAQ (reference sequence). The germline V and J ends were trimmed by 5 bases and 8 bases, with 15 bases remaining between them. CDR3 region: CASSSRDALGYTF. The CDR3 region has the DNA TGTGCCAGCAGCAGCCGGGACGCGCTCGGCTACACCTTC.

The chain employs TRBV28 and TRBJ2-7; D could derive from TRBD1 or TRBD2 (5 bases each). CDR1 is MDHEN and CDR2 is SYDVKM in the germline V gene. The ends were cut back, 6 bases at V and 4 bases at J, with 7 bases in the middle. This CDR3 is 11 amino acids long. In DNA form, the CDR3 reads TGTGCCAGCAGGTGGGGGTACGAGCAGTACTTC. It specifies CASRWGYEQYF.

This clone was counted only a few times. The rearrangement joins TRBV19 to TRBJ1-2; 7 bases are shared with TRBD1. Germline V gene sequence: CDR1 LNHDA, CDR2 SQIVND (reference sequence). CDR3 length: 15 amino acids. Unmatched junction bases numbered 9, after V lost 4 bases and J lost 4 bases. The CDR3 reads CASSTGTEILYGYTF. In DNA form, the CDR3 reads TGTGCCAGTAGTACCGGGACAGAGATACTCTATGGCTACACCTTC.

The chain carries TRBV2 and TRBJ2-1, with TRBD2 identical over 10 bases. Germline-derived CDR1 and CDR2 are SNHLY and FYNNEI. V trimming: 2 bases; J trimming: 6 bases; junction bases outside the gene matches: 4. CDR3 size: 15 residues. In nucleotides, the CDR3 is TGTGCCAGCAGTGAACTAGCGGGAGAGAGCAATGAGCAGTTCTTC. This encodes CASSELAGESNEQFF.

In the case of this clone: The same CDR3 is also encoded by other DNA sequences in this sample. V gene TRBV7-2 combines with J gene TRBJ1-5; no firm D call. CDR3 length: 13 residues. Trimming left V 1 base short and J 4 bases short, with 5 bases between. CDR1 is SGHTA and CDR2 is FQGNSA in the germline V gene. CDR3 sequence: CASSLGVNQPQHF. CDR3 sequence (DNA): TGTGCCAGCAGCTTAGGGGTAAATCAGCCCCAGCATTTT.

This clone was counted between two and nine times. The chain uses TRBV19 and TRBJ2-6; no definite D call. The V gene's germline CDR1 is LNHDA and CDR2 SQIVND (reference sequence). V was shortened by 7 bases and J by 1 base, with 11 bases between the two germline ends. The CDR3 has 15 amino acids. CDR3 in amino acids: CASKIASSGANVLTF. In nucleotides, the CDR3 is TGTGCCAGTAAAATTGCCTCATCTGGGGCCAACGTCCTGACTTTC. The entire variable domain, with the rest obtained from reference TRBV19 and TRBJ2-6, is as follows: DGGITQSPKYLFRKEGQNVTLSCEQNLNHDAMYWYRQDPGQGLRLIYYSQIVNDFQKGDIAEGYSVSREKKESFPLTVTSAQKNPTAFYLCASKIASSGANVLTFGAGSRLTVL.

This chain joins TRBV5-6 and TRBJ2-6; a weak D match, TRBD1 (6 bases). Germline values: CDR1 SGHDT, CDR2 YYEEEE. The CDR3 is made up of 17 amino acids. The V end was cut by 4 bases, the J end by 2 bases, with 16 bases between. The CDR3 loop reads CASSPNSGTPGANVLTF. CDR3 nucleotides: TGTGCCAGCAGCCCGAACTCCGGGACACCTGGGGCCAACGTCCTGACTTTC.

The CDR3 here is CASSEPRDRVTDTQYF. The CDR3 DNA reads as TGTGCCAGCAGTGAACCGCGGGACCGGGTCACAGATACGCAGTATTTT. The V call is TRBV25-1, the J call TRBJ2-3; possibly TRBD2 for D (6 bases). Trimming pared 2 bases from V and 2 bases from J, leaving 14 bases between. This CDR3 is built from 16 residues. Germline loops: CDR1 MGHDK, CDR2 SYGVNS.

V usage is TRBV7-9 and J usage is TRBJ2-7, with D perhaps TRBD2 (7 bases). The CDR3 loop spans 15 amino acids. Trimming took off 8 bases at V and 5 bases at J, with 22 bases between the two ends. Germline loops: CDR1 SEHNR, CDR2 FQNEAQ (reference sequence). The CDR3 DNA reads as TGTGCCAGCGTGCCCGGGGGGCAGGGCCAAAACGAGCAGTACTTC. Its protein is CASVPGGQGQNEQYF.

This clone was counted between two and nine times. The V gene is TRBV7-3, the J gene TRBJ2-4; D is possibly TRBD1 or TRBD2 (5 bases each). The V gene lost 8 bases and the J gene lost 3 bases, with 14 bases spanning the gap. The CDR3 is 14 amino acids. In germline, CDR1 is SGHTA, CDR2 FQGTGA. The CDR3 DNA follows: TGTGCCAGCGAAAGTGAGGGGTTCAAAAACATTCAGTACTTC. It translates to CASESEGFKNIQYF.

This clone was detected only a few times. The V and J genes are TRBV23-1 and TRBJ2-7, with a possible D match to TRBD2 (5 bases). TRBV23-1 is labeled an ORF, and its function is uncertain. The CDR3 totals 15 residues. V shed 0 bases and J shed 6 bases, with 15 bases lying between them. In DNA, the CDR3 is TGCGCCAGCAGTCAATCCGGGATAGGACTTGGCGAGCAGTACTTC. As protein: CASSQSGIGLGEQYF.

The chain links TRBV5-1 to TRBJ2-1; D unresolved. With 0 bases removed from V and 6 bases from J, the gap between germline ends came to 13 bases. Germline CDR1 is SGHRS and CDR2 is YFSETQ. CDR3 length equals 15 residues. In DNA form, the CDR3 reads TGCGCCAGCAGCTTGGTTCAAGGGATCCGCAATGAGCAGTTCTTC. Translation gives CASSLVQGIRNEQFF.

There are many counts of this clone. The genes are TRBV5-4 and TRBJ2-1; possibly TRBD1 or TRBD2 for D (5 bases each). Germline assignment: CDR1 SGHNT and CDR2 YYREEE (reference sequence). Trimming cost V 4 bases and J 8 bases, with 10 bases left between them. The CDR3 extends over 12 amino acids. DNA for the CDR3: TGTGCCAGCAGCCCGCAGGGAGATGAGCAGTTCTTC. It translates to CASSPQGDEQFF.

This clone appeared many times. V and J are TRBV5-1 and TRBJ1-4; D uncertain. The CDR3 has 14 amino acids. The germline V gene encodes CDR1 SGHRS and CDR2 YFSETQ. Trimming shortened V by 0 bases and J by 0 bases, and 3 bases separated the two germline ends. The CDR3, as DNA: TGCGCCAGCAGCTTGGGAACAACTAATGAAAAACTGTTTTTT. Translation gives CASSLGTTNEKLFF.

DNA of the CDR3: TGTGCCAGTAGTGCACAAGCGGGAGGAGAGACCCAGTACTTC. This codes for CASSAQAGGETQYF. The J gene is TRBJ2-5, the V gene TRBV19; 9 bases map to TRBD2. Germline V CDR1 and CDR2: LNHDA, SQIVND (reference sequence). The ends lost 5 bases at V and 4 bases at J; junction bases unmatched: 5. This CDR3 has 14 residues.

The chain recombines TRBV5-4 with TRBJ2-5; the match to TRBD1 covers 7 bases. The germline V gene encodes CDR1 SGHNT and CDR2 YYREEE (reference sequence). The ends lost 4 bases at V and 2 bases at J; junction bases unmatched: 5. The CDR3 extends over 14 amino acids. CDR3 region: CASSLPGQQETQYF. In nucleotides, the CDR3 is TGTGCCAGCAGCCTGCCGGGACAGCAAGAGACCCAGTACTTC.

The chain uses TRBV30 and TRBJ1-2, with 10 nucleotides matching TRBD1. This CDR3 comprises 13 residues. Germline V CDR1 and CDR2: GTSNPN, SVGIG (reference sequence). V lost 6 bases, J lost 4 bases, and 5 bases stayed unmatched. DNA of the CDR3: TGTGCCTGTGGACAGGGGGGCTTCTATGGCTACACCTTC. Translated, it gives CACGQGGFYGYTF.